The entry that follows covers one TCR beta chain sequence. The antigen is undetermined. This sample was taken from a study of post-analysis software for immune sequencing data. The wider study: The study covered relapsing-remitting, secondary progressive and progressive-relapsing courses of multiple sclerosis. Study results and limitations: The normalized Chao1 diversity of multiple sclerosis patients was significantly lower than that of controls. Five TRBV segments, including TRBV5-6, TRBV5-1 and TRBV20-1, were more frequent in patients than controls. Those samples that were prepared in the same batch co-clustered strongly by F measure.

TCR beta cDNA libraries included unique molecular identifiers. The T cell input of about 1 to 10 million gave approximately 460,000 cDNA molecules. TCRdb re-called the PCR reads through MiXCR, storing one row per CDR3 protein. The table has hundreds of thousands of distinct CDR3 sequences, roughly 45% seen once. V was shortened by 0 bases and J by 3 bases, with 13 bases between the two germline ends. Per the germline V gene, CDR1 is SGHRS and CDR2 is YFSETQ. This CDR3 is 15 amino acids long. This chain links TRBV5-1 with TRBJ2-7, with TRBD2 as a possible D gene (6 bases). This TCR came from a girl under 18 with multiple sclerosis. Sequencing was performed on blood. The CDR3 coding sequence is TGCGCCAGCAGCTTGGCCGGGGGTGCGGTCTACGAGCAGTACTTC. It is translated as CASSLAGGAVYEQYF.